The 8 T cell receptor beta chains listed next were all sequenced from one sample in a study of identical twins. TCRdb processed the 5' RACE reads anew with MiXCR; each CDR3 protein has one entry. Here the sample spans about 340,000 distinct CDR3 sequences, 7% to 9.5% being singletons. Sequences were obtained from naive T cells sorted from blood. These receptors came from a woman between 45 and 65 years old in good health.

This clonotype was seen ten or more times. The V gene is TRBV3-1, the J gene TRBJ2-7; 7 nucleotides match TRBD2. Germline V gene sequence: CDR1 LGHDT, CDR2 YNNKEL (reference sequence). The junction had 6 bases not matched to a gene; V was cut back by 1 base and J by 3 bases. The CDR3 loop spans 15 amino acids. In nucleotides, the CDR3 is TGTGCCAGCAGCCAAGGGGTAGCGGGTAGCTACGAGCAGTACGTC. Protein: CASSQGVAGSYEQYV.

For this clonotype: A read error may explain this, as a much larger clone is one base away. This chain joins TRBV25-1 and TRBJ2-2; 7 bases match TRBD1. Germline CDR1 is MGHDK and CDR2 is SYGVNS. The CDR3 spans 14 residues. The CDR3 here is CASRGEGAVGDLFF. The DNA for the CDR3 is TGTGCCAGCAGGGGAGAGGGGGCAGTCGGGGACCTGTTTTTT.

This chain links TRBV4-2 with TRBJ2-1; tentatively, D is TRBD1 (6 bases). The CDR3 is 15 residues long. CDR1 is LGHNA and CDR2 is YNFKEQ in the germline V gene. V was trimmed by 0 bases and J by 2 bases, leaving 8 bases between them. CDR3 in amino acids: CASSQEQGPYNEQFF. In DNA form, the CDR3 reads TGTGCCAGCAGCCAAGAACAGGGCCCCTACAATGAGCAGTTCTTC.

In its sample, this clonotype was seen a few times. V usage is TRBV5-1 and J usage is TRBJ2-2; D is perhaps TRBD2 (6 bases). The length of the CDR3 is 14 residues. Germline V CDR1 and CDR2: SGHRS, YFSETQ. The V gene lost 6 bases and the J gene lost 4 bases, with 13 bases spanning the gap. The CDR3 DNA is TGCGCCAGCAACGGCCAGGGAGGCACCGGGGAGCTGTTTTTT. It yields the protein CASNGQGGTGELFF.

This clonotype appeared a few times. This chain joins TRBV28 and TRBJ2-5; TRBD1 might be the D (5 bases). From germline, CDR1 is MDHEN and CDR2 SYDVKM. Trimming took off 1 base at V and 1 base at J, with 13 bases between the two ends. The CDR3 sequence is 16 residues long. DNA for the CDR3: TGTGCCAGCAGTTTATACCAGGGCAGAAGCCAAGAGACCCAGTACTTC. Its protein product is CASSLYQGRSQETQYF.

This clonotype was detected a few times. The rearrangement joins TRBV20-1 to TRBJ2-7; 10 bases fit TRBD2. This CDR3 region has 14 residues. CDR1 and CDR2 (germline): DFQATT, SNEGSKA (reference sequence). V dropped 4 bases and J dropped 4; count of bases not matched to a gene: 7. CDR3 in amino acids: CSATLAGGLYEQYF. The CDR3 DNA reads as TGCAGTGCTACCTTAGCGGGAGGACTATACGAGCAGTACTTC.

This clonotype was detected ten times or more. The J gene is TRBJ2-1, the V gene TRBV27; 8 nucleotides agree with TRBD2. V lost 9 bases to trimming and J lost 16 bases; unmatched junction nucleotides: 11. The CDR3 totals 11 residues. CDR1 is MNHEY and CDR2 is SMNVEV in the germline V gene (reference sequence). Here the CDR3 reads CASRGGVFEFF. CDR3 in DNA: TGTGCCAGTCGGGGGGGCGTGTTCGAATTCTTC.

In this sample, this clonotype turned up a few times. The CDR3 DNA reads TGTGCCAGCAGTTTAGGTGGGGACCGGGACTACGAGCAGTACTTC. It yields the protein CASSLGGDRDYEQYF. The chain uses TRBV12-3 or TRBV12-4 and TRBJ2-7, with D possibly being TRBD1 or TRBD2 (5 bases each). The CDR3 extends over 15 amino acids. V dropped 1 base and J dropped 3 bases, with 13 bases sitting between them.